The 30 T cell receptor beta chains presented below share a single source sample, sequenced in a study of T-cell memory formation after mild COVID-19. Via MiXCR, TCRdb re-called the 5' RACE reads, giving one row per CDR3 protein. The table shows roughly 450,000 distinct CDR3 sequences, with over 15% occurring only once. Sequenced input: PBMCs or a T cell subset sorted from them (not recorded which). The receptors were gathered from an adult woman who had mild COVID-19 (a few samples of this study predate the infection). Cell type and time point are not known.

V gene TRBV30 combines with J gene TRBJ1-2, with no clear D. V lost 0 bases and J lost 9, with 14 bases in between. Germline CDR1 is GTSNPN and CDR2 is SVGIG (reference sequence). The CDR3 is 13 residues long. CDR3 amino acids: CAWSVQENTSYTF. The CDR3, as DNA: TGTGCCTGGAGTGTGCAGGAAAACACCAGCTACACCTTC.

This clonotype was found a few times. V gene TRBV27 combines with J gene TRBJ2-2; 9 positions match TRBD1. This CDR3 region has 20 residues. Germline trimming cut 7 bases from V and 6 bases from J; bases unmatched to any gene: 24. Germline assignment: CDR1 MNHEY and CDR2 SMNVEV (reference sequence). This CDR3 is CASTNPPGTGRGGRSGELFF. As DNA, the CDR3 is TGTGCCAGCACCAACCCACCCGGGACAGGGAGGGGCGGACGGTCCGGGGAGCTGTTTTTT.

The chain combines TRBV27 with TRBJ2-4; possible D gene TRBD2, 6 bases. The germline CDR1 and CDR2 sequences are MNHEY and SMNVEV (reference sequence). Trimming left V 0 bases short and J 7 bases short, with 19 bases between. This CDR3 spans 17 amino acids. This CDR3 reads CASSLSVTGVAFNIQYF. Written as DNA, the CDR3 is TGTGCCAGCAGTTTATCGGTAACGGGAGTAGCGTTTAACATTCAGTACTTC.

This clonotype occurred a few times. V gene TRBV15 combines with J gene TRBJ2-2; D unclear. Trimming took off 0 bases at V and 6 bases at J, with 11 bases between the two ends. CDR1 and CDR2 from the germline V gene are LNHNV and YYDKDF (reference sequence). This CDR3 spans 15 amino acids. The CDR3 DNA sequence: TGTGCCACCAGCAGAGATTCCGGGTTTTCCGGGGAGCTGTTTTTT. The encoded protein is CATSRDSGFSGELFF.

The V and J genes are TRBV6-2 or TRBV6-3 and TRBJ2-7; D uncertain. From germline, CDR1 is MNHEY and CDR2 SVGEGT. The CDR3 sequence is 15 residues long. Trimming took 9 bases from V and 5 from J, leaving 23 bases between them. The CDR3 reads CASYPWSTSQDEQYF. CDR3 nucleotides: TGTGCCAGTTACCCGTGGTCGACGTCCCAGGACGAGCAGTACTTC.

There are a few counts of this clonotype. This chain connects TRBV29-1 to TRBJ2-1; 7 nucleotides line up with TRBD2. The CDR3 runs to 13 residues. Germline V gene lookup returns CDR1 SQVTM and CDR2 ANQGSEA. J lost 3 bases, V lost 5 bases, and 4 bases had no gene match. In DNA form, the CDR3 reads TGCAGCGTTTTGCGGACTAGCTACAATGAGCAGTTCTTC. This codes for CSVLRTSYNEQFF.

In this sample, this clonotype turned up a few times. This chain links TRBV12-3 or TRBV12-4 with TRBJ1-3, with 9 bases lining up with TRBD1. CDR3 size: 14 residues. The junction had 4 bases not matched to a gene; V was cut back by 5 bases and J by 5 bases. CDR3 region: CASSETGGRNTIYF. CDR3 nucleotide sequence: TGTGCCAGCAGTGAGACAGGGGGACGAAACACCATATATTTT.

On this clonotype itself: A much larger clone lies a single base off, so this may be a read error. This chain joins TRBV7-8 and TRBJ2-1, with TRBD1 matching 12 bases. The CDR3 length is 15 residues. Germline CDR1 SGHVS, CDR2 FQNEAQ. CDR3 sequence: CANSLRDRGPSEQFF. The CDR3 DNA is TGTGCCAACAGCCTACGGGACAGGGGGCCAAGTGAGCAGTTCTTC. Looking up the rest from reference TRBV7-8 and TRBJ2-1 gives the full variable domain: GAGVSQSPRYKVAKRGQDVALRCDPISGHVSLFWYQQALGQGPEFLTYFQNEAQLDKSGLPSDRFFAERPEGSVSTLKIQRTQQEDSAVYLCANSLRDRGPSEQFFGPGTRLTVL.

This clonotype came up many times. The CDR3 loop is CSASPLAGDTDTQYF. The CDR3 region has the DNA TGCAGTGCGAGCCCCCTAGCGGGAGACACAGATACGCAGTATTTT. The chain links TRBV20-1 to TRBJ2-3; TRBD2 matches at 10 bases. J lost 2 bases, V lost 6 bases, and 8 bases had no gene match. This CDR3 has 15 residues. Germline-derived CDR1 and CDR2 are DFQATT and SNEGSKA (reference sequence).

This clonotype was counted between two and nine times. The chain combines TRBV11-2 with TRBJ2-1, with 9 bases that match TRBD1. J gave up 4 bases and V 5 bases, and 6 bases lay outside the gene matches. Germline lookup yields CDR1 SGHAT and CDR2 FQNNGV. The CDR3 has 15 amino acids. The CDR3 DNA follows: TGTGCCAGCAGCAGAGGACAGGGGTGGTACAATGAGCAGTTCTTC. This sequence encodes CASSRGQGWYNEQFF.

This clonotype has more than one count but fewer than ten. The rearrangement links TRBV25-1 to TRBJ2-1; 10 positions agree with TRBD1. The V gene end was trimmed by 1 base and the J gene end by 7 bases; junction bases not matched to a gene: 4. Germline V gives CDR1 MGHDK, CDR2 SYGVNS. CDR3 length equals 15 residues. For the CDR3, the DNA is TGTGCCAGCAGTGAATCGGGGACAGGGGCGAATGAGCAGTTCTTC. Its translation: CASSESGTGANEQFF.

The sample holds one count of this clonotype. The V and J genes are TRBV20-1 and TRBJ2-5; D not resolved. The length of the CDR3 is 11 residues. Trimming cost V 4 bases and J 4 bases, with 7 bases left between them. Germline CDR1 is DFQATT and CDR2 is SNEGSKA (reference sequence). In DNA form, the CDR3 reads TGCAGTGCTATTGACCTAGAGACCCAGTACTTC. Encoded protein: CSAIDLETQYF.

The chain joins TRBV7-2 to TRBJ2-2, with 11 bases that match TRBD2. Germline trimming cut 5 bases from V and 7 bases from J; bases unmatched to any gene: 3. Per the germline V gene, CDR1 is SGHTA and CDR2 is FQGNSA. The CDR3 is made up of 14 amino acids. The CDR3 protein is CASSVGLAGGELFF. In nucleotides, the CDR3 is TGTGCCAGCAGCGTCGGACTAGCGGGCGGGGAGCTGTTTTTT.

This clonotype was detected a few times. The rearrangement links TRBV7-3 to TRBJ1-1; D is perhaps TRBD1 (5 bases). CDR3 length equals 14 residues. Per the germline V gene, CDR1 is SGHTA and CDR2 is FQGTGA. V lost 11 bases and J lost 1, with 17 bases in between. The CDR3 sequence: CASSWFGGNTEAFF. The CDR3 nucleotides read TGTGCCTCCTCATGGTTCGGGGGGAACACTGAAGCTTTCTTT.

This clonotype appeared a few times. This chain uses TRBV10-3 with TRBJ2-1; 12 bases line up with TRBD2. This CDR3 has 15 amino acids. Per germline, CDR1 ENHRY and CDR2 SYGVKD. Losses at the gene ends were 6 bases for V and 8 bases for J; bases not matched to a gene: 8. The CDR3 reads CAIRKLAGGQDEQFF. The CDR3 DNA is TGTGCCATCAGAAAGCTAGCGGGGGGGCAGGATGAGCAGTTCTTC.

The CDR3, as DNA: TGCGCCAGCAGCTCCGGGACAGGGGCTTTTGAGCAGTTCTTC. Its translation: CASSSGTGAFEQFF. This chain uses TRBV5-1 with TRBJ2-1, with TRBD1 matching 10 bases. CDR1 SGHRS and CDR2 YFSETQ come from the germline V gene. The ends lost 3 bases at V and 9 bases at J; junction bases unmatched: 6. The CDR3 totals 14 residues.

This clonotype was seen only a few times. CDR3 DNA sequence: TGTGCCAGCAGCTTTGATACAACCACTGAAGCTTTCTTT. Residues: CASSFDTTTEAFF. The chain recombines TRBV7-2 with TRBJ1-1; D call uncertain. CDR3 length: 13 residues. Germline V gene lookup returns CDR1 SGHTA and CDR2 FQGNSA. V dropped 3 bases and J dropped 4 bases, with 9 bases sitting between them.

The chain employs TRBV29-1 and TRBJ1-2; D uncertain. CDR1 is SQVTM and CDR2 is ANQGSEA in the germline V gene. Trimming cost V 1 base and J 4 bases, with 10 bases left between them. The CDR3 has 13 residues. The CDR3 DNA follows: TGCAGCGTTGAAGGCGGCAGCGTCTATGGCTACACCTTC. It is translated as CSVEGGSVYGYTF.

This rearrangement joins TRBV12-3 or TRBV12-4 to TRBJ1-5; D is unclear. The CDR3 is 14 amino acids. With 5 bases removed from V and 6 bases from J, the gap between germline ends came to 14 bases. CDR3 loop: CASSLASSGQPQHF. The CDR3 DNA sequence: TGTGCCAGCAGTCTCGCCTCGTCGGGTCAGCCCCAGCATTTT.

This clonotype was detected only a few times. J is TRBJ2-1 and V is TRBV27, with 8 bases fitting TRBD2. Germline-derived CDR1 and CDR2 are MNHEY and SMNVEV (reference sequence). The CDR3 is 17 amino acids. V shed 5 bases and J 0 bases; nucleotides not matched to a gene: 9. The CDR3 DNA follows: TGTGCCAGCAGTCCCACCCCCGGGACTAGCTCCTACAATGAGCAGTTCTTC. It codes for CASSPTPGTSSYNEQFF.

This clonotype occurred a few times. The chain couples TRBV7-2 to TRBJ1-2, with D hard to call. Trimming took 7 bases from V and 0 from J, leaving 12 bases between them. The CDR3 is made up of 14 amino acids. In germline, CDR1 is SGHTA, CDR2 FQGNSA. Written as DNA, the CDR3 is TGTGCCAGCACCCTGGGCGGGACTAACTATGGCTACACCTTC. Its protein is CASTLGGTNYGYTF. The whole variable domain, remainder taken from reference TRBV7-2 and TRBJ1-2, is GAGVSQSPSNKVTEKGKDVELRCDPISGHTALYWYRQSLGQGLEFLIYFQGNSAPDKSGLPSDRFSAERTGGSVSTLTIQRTQQEDSAVYLCASTLGGTNYGYTFGSGTRLTVV.

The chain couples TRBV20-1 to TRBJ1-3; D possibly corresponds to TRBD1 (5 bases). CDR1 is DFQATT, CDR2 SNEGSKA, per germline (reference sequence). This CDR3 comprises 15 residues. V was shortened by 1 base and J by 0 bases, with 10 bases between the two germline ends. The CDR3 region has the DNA TGCAGTGCTAGAGGGCAGGGAAACTCTGGAAACACCATATATTTT. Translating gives CSARGQGNSGNTIYF.

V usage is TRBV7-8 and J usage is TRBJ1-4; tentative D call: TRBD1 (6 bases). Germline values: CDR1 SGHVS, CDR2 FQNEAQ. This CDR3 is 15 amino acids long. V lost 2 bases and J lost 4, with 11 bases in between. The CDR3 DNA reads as TGTGCCAGCAGCTTACAGGGGAATAATAATGAAAAACTGTTTTTT. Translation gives CASSLQGNNNEKLFF. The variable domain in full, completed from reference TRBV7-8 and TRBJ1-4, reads GAGVSQSPRYKVAKRGQDVALRCDPISGHVSLFWYQQALGQGPEFLTYFQNEAQLDKSGLPSDRFFAERPEGSVSTLKIQRTQQEDSAVYLCASSLQGNNNEKLFFGSGTQLSVL.

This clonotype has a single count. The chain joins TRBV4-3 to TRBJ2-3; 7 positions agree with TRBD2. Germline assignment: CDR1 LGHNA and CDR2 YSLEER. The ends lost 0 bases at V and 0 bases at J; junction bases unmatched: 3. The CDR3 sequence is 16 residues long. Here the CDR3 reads CASSQEAAGSTDTQYF. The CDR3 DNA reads TGCGCCAGCAGCCAAGAGGCAGCGGGGAGCACAGATACGCAGTATTTT.

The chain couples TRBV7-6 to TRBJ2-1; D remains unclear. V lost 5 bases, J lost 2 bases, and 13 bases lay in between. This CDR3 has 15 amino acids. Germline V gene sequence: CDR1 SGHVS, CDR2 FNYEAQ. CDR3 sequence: CASSPRPEAYNEQFF. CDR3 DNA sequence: TGTGCCAGCAGCCCACGACCGGAAGCCTACAATGAGCAGTTCTTC.

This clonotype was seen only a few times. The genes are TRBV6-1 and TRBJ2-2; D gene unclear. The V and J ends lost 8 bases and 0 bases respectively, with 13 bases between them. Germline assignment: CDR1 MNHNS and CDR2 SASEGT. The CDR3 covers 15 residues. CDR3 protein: CASRPYRANTGELFF. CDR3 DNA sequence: TGTGCCAGCCGACCCTACCGTGCGAACACCGGGGAGCTGTTTTTT.

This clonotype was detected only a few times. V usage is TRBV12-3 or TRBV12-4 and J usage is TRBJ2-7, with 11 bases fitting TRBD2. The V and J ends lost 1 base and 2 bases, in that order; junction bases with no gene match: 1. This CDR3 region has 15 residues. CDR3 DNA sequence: TGTGCCAGCAGTTTAGAACTAGCGGGGGCCTACGAGCAGTACTTC. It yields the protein CASSLELAGAYEQYF.

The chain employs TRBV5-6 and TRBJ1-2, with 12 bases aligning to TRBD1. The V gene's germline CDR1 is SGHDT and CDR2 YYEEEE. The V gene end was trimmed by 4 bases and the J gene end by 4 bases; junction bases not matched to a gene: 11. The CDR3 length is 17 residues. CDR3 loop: CASSRGTGGWGGYGYTF. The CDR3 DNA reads TGTGCCAGCAGCCGTGGGACAGGGGGCTGGGGGGGCTATGGCTACACCTTC.

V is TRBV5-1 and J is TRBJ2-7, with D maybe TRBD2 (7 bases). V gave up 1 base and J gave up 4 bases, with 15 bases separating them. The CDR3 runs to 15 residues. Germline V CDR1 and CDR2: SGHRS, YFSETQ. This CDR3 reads CASSLWGGSNYEQYF. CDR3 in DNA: TGCGCCAGCAGCTTGTGGGGGGGCAGTAATTACGAGCAGTACTTC.

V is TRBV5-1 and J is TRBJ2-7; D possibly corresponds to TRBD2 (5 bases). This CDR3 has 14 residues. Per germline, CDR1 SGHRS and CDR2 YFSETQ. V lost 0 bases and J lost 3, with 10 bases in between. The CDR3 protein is CASSLVPGDYEQYF. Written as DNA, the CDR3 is TGCGCCAGCAGCTTGGTCCCCGGGGACTACGAGCAGTACTTC.